In its sample, the clone carrying this T cell receptor (beta chain) ranks as medium-sized. The antigen is undetermined. Busulfan-fludarabine conditioning, marrow transplant, and cyclophosphamide on days +3 and +4 were administered. These data belong to a study of T cells after posttransplantation cyclophosphamide. Study-wide results and limits: Later blood repertoires were often dominated by clones from the donor CD8+ memory compartment. Recipient CMV seropositivity and CMV reactivation strongly tracked TRB clonality. Skin or GI-infiltrating T cells shared few TRB sequences with blood.

The method was immunoSEQ multiplex PCR; TCRdb's version includes in-frame clones alone and lacks a portion of them. In total the sample includes roughly 8,000 clones, none of them seen once. The germline V gene has CDR1 ENHRY and CDR2 SYGVKD. There are 20 residues in the CDR3. V was shortened by 6 bases and J by 0 bases, with 28 bases between the two germline ends. The specimen was PBMCs, collected after an allogeneic stem cell transplant with post-transplant cyclophosphamide. The chain couples TRBV10-3 to TRBJ2-3; D is perhaps TRBD2 (6 bases). The receptor was derived from a young adult male patient who received an allogeneic stem cell transplant from an unrelated donor, was CMV-positive, and had acute and chronic GVHD. Some T cells may trace back to the graft donor. The DNA for the CDR3 is TGTGCCATCAGCCCTGGTGGGCTAGCGAACAAGCCGCTTAGCACAGATACGCAGTATTTT. As protein: CAISPGGLANKPLSTDTQYF.